Listed below are T cell receptor beta chains from one sample, sequenced in a study of breast tumors, draining lymph nodes, adjacent tissues. Each CDR3 protein is one row after TCRdb ran MiXCR on the multiplex PCR reads. The profile shows tens of thousands of distinct CDR3 sequences, approximately 63% of them singletons. Sequencing used tumor-adjacent breast tissue. The receptors were sampled from a female donor with breast cancer. Some clones in this sample may be carry-over from other donors' samples. The CDR3 runs from the conserved cysteine through the conserved F or W. A D gene is named only where the DNA matches it firmly. Only part of the rows carry a size: once, few, many, or a class if the clone is expanded.

V	D	size	length	J	CDR3	DNA
TRBV12-3/TRBV12-4	TRBD1	-	12	TRBJ1-2	CASSRGQYGYTF	TGTGCCAGCAGTCGGGGACAGTATGGCTACACCTTC
TRBV20-1	-	-	13	TRBJ2-1	CSARRDRNNEQFF	TGCAGTGCTAGACGGGACCGTAACAATGAGCAGTTCTTC
TRBV12-3/TRBV12-4	-	-	14	TRBJ2-5	CASSLRAEQETQYF	TGTGCCAGCAGTCTAAGGGCGGAGCAAGAGACCCAGTACTTC
TRBV12-3/TRBV12-4	-	-	14	TRBJ2-7	CASKPRVGGYEQYF	TGTGCTAGCAAGCCCCGGGTGGGGGGATACGAGCAGTACTTC
TRBV5-1	-	-	14	TRBJ1-3	CASSLAGDVDTIYF	TGCGCCAGCAGCTTAGCGGGTGATGTGGACACCATATATTTT
TRBV3-1	-	-	14	TRBJ1-6	CASSPQGGNSPLHF	TGTGCCAGCAGCCCTCAGGGTGGGAATTCACCCCTCCACTTT
TRBV5-6	TRBD1	-	14	TRBJ2-5	CASSAGQGRETQYF	TGTGCCAGCAGCGCGGGACAGGGGCGAGAGACCCAGTACTTC
TRBV19	TRBD1	-	15	TRBJ2-2	CASSRDRRNTGELFF	TGTGCCAGTAGTAGGGACAGGCGGAACACCGGGGAGCTGTTTTTT
TRBV15	-	-	13	TRBJ1-2	CATSRGGGYGYTF	TGTGCCACCAGCAGAGGAGGGGGCTATGGCTACACCTTC
TRBV4-1	-	few	15	TRBJ2-7	CASSLDETGYYEQYF	TGCGCCAGCAGCCTGGATGAGACTGGATACTACGAGCAGTACTTC
TRBV24-1	-	many	16	TRBJ2-2	CATSDVGMGDTGELFF	TGTGCCACCAGTGACGTAGGGATGGGGGACACCGGGGAGCTGTTTTTT
TRBV12-3/TRBV12-4	TRBD1	-	15	TRBJ1-6	CASSRTGLNNSPLHF	TGTGCCAGCAGTCGGACAGGGCTAAATAATTCACCCCTCCACTTT
TRBV2	TRBD2	-	15	TRBJ2-2	CASSVRTSNPGELFF	TGTGCCAGCAGTGTAAGGACTAGTAACCCCGGGGAGCTGTTTTTT
TRBV29-1	TRBD1	-	18	TRBJ1-2	CSVGIRARGGQANYGYTF	TGCAGCGTTGGAATACGAGCGAGAGGGGGACAGGCGAACTATGGCTACACCTTC
TRBV2	-	-	13	TRBJ1-5	CASSTLQNQPQHF	TGTGCCAGCAGCACCTTACAAAATCAGCCCCAGCATTTT
TRBV12-3/TRBV12-4	-	-	14	TRBJ1-5	CASSKGGANQPQHF	TGTGCCAGCAGCAAGGGGGGGGCTAATCAGCCCCAGCATTTT
TRBV29-1	-	many	12	TRBJ2-1	CSGDSSYNEQFF	TGCAGCGGTGATAGCTCCTACAATGAGCAGTTCTTC
TRBV5-4	-	-	18	TRBJ1-2	CASSPGQTFSGSNYGYTF	TGTGCCAGCAGCCCGGGACAAACATTCTCGGGTTCTAACTATGGCTACACCTTC
TRBV28	-	many	11	TRBJ1-3	CASMTGNTIYF	TGTGCCAGCATGACTGGAAACACCATATATTTT
TRBV5-1	TRBD2	-	14	TRBJ2-3	CASSPLAGTDTQYF	TGCGCCAGCAGCCCCCTAGCGGGGACAGATACGCAGTATTTT
TRBV5-1	TRBD1	-	17	TRBJ1-2	CASSSGQGAHHDYGYTF	TGCGCCAGCAGCTCTGGACAGGGGGCTCACCACGACTATGGCTACACCTTC
TRBV20-1	-	-	14	TRBJ1-4	CSASGGGVGEKLYF	TGCAGTGCTAGCGGGGGTGGCGTGGGGGAAAAACTGTATTTT
TRBV29-1	-	-	13	TRBJ2-1	CSIMGYTYNEQFF	TGCAGCATCATGGGGTATACCTACAATGAGCAGTTCTTC
TRBV2	TRBD1	-	13	TRBJ1-2	CASSAGGTAGYTF	TGTGCCAGCAGTGCAGGGGGTACTGCTGGCTACACCTTC
TRBV24-1	-	many	12	TRBJ2-2	CATSDYTGELFF	TGTGCCACCAGTGATTACACCGGGGAGCTGTTTTTT
TRBV6-1	-	once	13	TRBJ1-2	CASSEIANYGYTF	TGTGCCAGCAGTGAAATAGCCAACTATGGCTACACCTTC
TRBV20-1	-	once	17	TRBJ2-1	CSAREPYALRGTNEQFF	TGCAGTGCTAGAGAGCCTTATGCGCTCCGGGGGACCAATGAGCAGTTCTTC
TRBV4-1	-	many	17	TRBJ2-2	CASSQGRGGRNTGELFF	TGCGCCAGCAGCCAAGGTCGTGGGGGCCGGAACACCGGGGAGCTGTTTTTT
TRBV7-7	-	-	15	TRBJ2-5	CASSLLASEQETQYF	TGTGCCAGCAGCTTGTTGGCTAGCGAACAAGAGACCCAGTACTTC
TRBV20-1	TRBD2	-	14	TRBJ2-7	CSARGTSGYYEQYF	TGCAGTGCTAGAGGGACTAGCGGCTACTACGAGCAGTACTTC
TRBV6-4	TRBD2	-	16	TRBJ2-3	CASSDSTSGGADTQYF	TGTGCCAGCAGTGACTCGACTAGCGGGGGGGCAGATACGCAGTATTTT
TRBV20-1	-	-	16	TRBJ2-1	CSARDPISPGGNEQFF	TGCAGTGCTAGAGACCCCATCAGCCCGGGCGGGAATGAGCAGTTCTTC
TRBV3-1	-	-	14	TRBJ1-1	CASTPRAGATEAFF	TGTGCCAGCACGCCAAGGGCAGGGGCGACTGAAGCTTTCTTT
TRBV29-1	-	many	14	TRBJ2-5	CSVDDAPSQETQYF	TGCAGCGTTGACGACGCCCCTAGCCAAGAGACCCAGTACTTC
TRBV5-1	TRBD2	-	16	TRBJ2-7	CASSSRGSGIPSKQYF	TGCGCCAGCAGCTCCCGAGGTAGCGGGATCCCTAGCAAGCAGTACTTC
TRBV5-1	-	-	14	TRBJ2-3	CASSLYGITDTQYF	TGCGCCAGCAGTCTCTACGGAATCACAGATACGCAGTATTTT
TRBV19	-	once	13	TRBJ2-1	CASTDRAANEQFF	TGTGCCAGTACCGACCGGGCAGCCAATGAGCAGTTCTTC
TRBV9	-	-	15	TRBJ1-3	CASRASPVSGNAIYF	TGTGCCAGCCGCGCCTCCCCCGTGAGTGGAAACGCCATATATTTT
TRBV10-2	-	medium-sized	15	TRBJ2-7	CAVRPGTQTSYEQYF	TGCGCCGTTCGTCCCGGGACCCAAACCTCCTACGAGCAGTACTTC
TRBV13	-	once	16	TRBJ2-7	CASSLGPRAGSYEQYF	TGTGCCAGCAGCTTAGGTCCGCGGGCGGGCTCCTACGAGCAGTACTTC
TRBV7-9	TRBD1	-	17	TRBJ2-7	CASSLARQGQGSYEQYF	TGTGCCAGCAGCTTAGCGCGTCAGGGACAGGGGTCCTACGAGCAGTACTTC
TRBV11-3	-	-	15	TRBJ1-2	CASSYPGGKCYGYTF	TGTGCCAGCAGCTACCCGGGCGGGAAGTGCTATGGCTACACCTTC